A single sample gave rise to the 5 T cell receptor beta chains below, sequenced in a study of shared clonotypes between healthy human individuals. Terminally differentiated effector memory CD45RA+ cells were excluded by CCR7 positive selection of CD45RO-negative cells. Measured with immunoSEQ multiplex PCR; TCRdb has only the in-frame clones, and not every one. The sample includes hundreds of thousands of clones, approximately 90% of them seen just once. Sequenced sample: naive CD8+ T cells sorted from blood. The receptors were gathered from a man younger than 40 in good health.

This sequence joins TRBV19 and TRBJ2-7; D uncertain. Germline values: CDR1 LNHDA, CDR2 SQIVND (reference sequence). The CDR3 totals 15 residues. Trimming pared 3 bases from V and 0 bases from J, leaving 12 bases between. The DNA of the CDR3 is TGTGCCAGTAGTATGAGAACAACGAGCTCCTACGAGCAGTACTTC. Its translation: CASSMRTTSSYEQYF.

This clone was recorded a few times. The chain links TRBV28 to TRBJ2-1; tentative D call: TRBD2 (6 bases). The CDR3 totals 14 residues. CDR1 is MDHEN and CDR2 is SYDVKM in the germline V gene. Trimming cost V 5 bases and J 4 bases, with 12 bases left between them. CDR3 bases: TGTGCCAGCAGTCCGGGAGTGGGGTACAATGAGCAGTTCTTC. Its translation is CASSPGVGYNEQFF. The full variable domain, its missing parts supplied by reference TRBV28 and TRBJ2-1, is DVKVTQSSRYLVKRTGEKVFLECVQDMDHENMFWYRQDPGLGLRLIYFSYDVKMKEKGDIPEGYSVSREKKERFSLILESASTNQTSMYLCASSPGVGYNEQFFGPGTRLTVL.

This clone was found once. The chain is built from TRBV7-9 and TRBJ1-1; D possibly corresponds to TRBD1 (5 bases). Trimming left V 5 bases short and J 3 bases short, with 13 bases between. The CDR3 covers 14 residues. Germline CDR1 SEHNR, CDR2 FQNEAQ (reference sequence). The CDR3 nucleotides are TGTGCCAGCAGCCTCAGGGAGCTGGACACTGAAGCTTTCTTT. It is translated as CASSLRELDTEAFF.

The chain carries TRBV10-3 and TRBJ1-1; D is unclear. Per germline, CDR1 ENHRY and CDR2 SYGVKD. V was shortened by 4 bases and J by 2 bases, with 17 bases between the two germline ends. CDR3 length: 16 amino acids. The DNA for the CDR3 is TGTGCCATCAGTGGAGGGATAGGAGTACCAAACACTGAAGCTTTCTTT. Amino acids: CAISGGIGVPNTEAFF.

The count of this clone is one. The rearrangement uses TRBV5-1 and TRBJ2-7; the D gene is possibly TRBD2 (6 bases). V was shortened by 6 bases and J by 3 bases, with 19 bases between the two germline ends. The CDR3 runs 15 residues. Per the germline V gene, CDR1 is SGHRS and CDR2 is YFSETQ. CDR3 sequence: CASTLGGFGDYEQYF. The CDR3 nucleotides are TGCGCCAGCACACTGGGGGGTTTCGGAGACTACGAGCAGTACTTC.